This T cell receptor (beta chain) was captured by sequencing in a study of beta chain features in type 1 diabetes. The CDR3 covers 13 residues. Per the germline V gene, CDR1 is KGHSY and CDR2 is FQNENV. Trimming cost V 5 bases and J 8 bases, with 14 bases left between them. The investigators reverse transcribed all of the isolated RNA, so they sequenced expressed TCRB transcripts. The method was immunoSEQ multiplex PCR; TCRdb's version includes in-frame clones alone and lacks a portion of them. The sample has about 240,000 clones; 25% to 30% are singletons. Study outcomes and limitations: People with Type 1 diabetes carried modestly yet significantly shorter TCRB CDR3s in all four CD4+ subsets. Insertions were fewer and deletions more numerous at VDJ junctions in type 1 diabetes patients.

To note about this clone: Its matching antigen is unknown.

The source of this sequence is a man aged 25 to 40 in good health. The V and J genes are TRBV16 and TRBJ2-3; D ambiguous. The sequenced sample consisted of central memory CD4+ T cells from blood. CDR3 amino acids: CASSSGPQLTQYF. As DNA, the CDR3 is TGTGCCAGCAGCTCCGGTCCCCAACTTACGCAGTATTTT.